This is a list of T cell receptor beta chains from one sample in a study of shared clonotypes between healthy human individuals. The data were produced by immunoSEQ multiplex PCR, yet TCRdb's version contains in-frame clones alone and is incomplete. Among under 1 million clones listed, about 91% were seen once. Sample: naive CD8+ T cells sorted from blood. These receptors all stem from a man between 25 and 39 years old in good health. Both conserved end residues are part of each CDR3. Each record gives: clone size, D gene, V gene, J gene, CDR3 DNA, CDR3 protein. A D gene is named only where the DNA matches it firmly. Only part of the rows carry a size: once, few, many, or a class if the clone is expanded.

>.|TRBD1|TRBV14|TRBJ1-6
TGTGCCAGCAGCCAAGTCCCGGGACAGGGGGCGCGGTATAATTCACCCCTCCACTTT
CASSQVPGQGARYNSPLHF
>once|.|TRBV6-5|TRBJ1-5
TGTGCCAGCAGTTACTCGAGAGGGGTCGGACAGCCCCAGCATTTT
CASSYSRGVGQPQHF
>.|.|TRBV11-2|TRBJ2-7
TGTGCCAGCAGCTTAGTTGGTAACTACGAGCAGTACTTC
CASSLVGNYEQYF
>few|.|TRBV27|TRBJ2-1
TGTGCCAGCAGTTTCGGGCTTTTCAATGAGCAGTTCTTC
CASSFGLFNEQFF
>.|.|TRBV13|TRBJ2-3
TGTGCCAGCAGCTGGGGGATAGGGGGGTCCACAGATACGCAGTATTTT
CASSWGIGGSTDTQYF
>.|.|TRBV14|TRBJ1-2
TGTGCCAGCAGCCAAGTAGCAGGGAGGTCGATGTATGGCTACACCTTC
CASSQVAGRSMYGYTF
>few|.|TRBV27|TRBJ1-1
TGTGCCAGCGCGCTAGGACTTGAAGCTTTCTTT
CASALGLEAFF
>.|TRBD2|TRBV14|TRBJ2-1
TGTGCCAGCAGCTCAGCGGGAGGCCCCTACAATGAGCAGTTCTTC
CASSSAGGPYNEQFF
>.|.|TRBV11-1|TRBJ1-2
TGTGCCAGCAGCTCCCGCCGGGACACTATAGGCGGCTACACCTTC
CASSSRRDTIGGYTF
>once|.|TRBV7-2|TRBJ1-3
TGTGCCAGCAGCTTGAAGGAGGCTGGAAACACCATATATTTT
CASSLKEAGNTIYF
>.|TRBD1|TRBV18|TRBJ2-1
TGTGCCAGCTCACCTCGGGCAGGGGGCATTGACAATGAGCAGTTCTTC
CASSPRAGGIDNEQFF